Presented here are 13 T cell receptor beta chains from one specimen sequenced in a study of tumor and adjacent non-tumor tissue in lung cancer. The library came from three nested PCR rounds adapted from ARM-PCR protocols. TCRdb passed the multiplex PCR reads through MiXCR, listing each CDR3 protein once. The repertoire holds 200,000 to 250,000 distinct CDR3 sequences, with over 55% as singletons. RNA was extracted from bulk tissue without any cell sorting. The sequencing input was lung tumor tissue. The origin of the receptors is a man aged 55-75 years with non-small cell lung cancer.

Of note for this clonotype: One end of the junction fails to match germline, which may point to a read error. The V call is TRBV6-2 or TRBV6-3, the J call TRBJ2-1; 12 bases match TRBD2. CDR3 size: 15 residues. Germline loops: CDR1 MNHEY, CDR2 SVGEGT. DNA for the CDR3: TGTGCCATCAGTTACTCGACTAGCGGGAGCAATGAGCAGTTCTTC. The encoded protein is CAISYSTSGSNEQFF.

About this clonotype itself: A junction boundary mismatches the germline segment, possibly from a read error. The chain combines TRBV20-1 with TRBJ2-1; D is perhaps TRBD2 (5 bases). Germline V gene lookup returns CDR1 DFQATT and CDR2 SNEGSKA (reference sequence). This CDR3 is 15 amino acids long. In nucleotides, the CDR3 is TGCAATGCTAGAGGGCAGGCAGCGTACTACAATGAGCAGTTCTTC. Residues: CNARGQAAYYNEQFF.

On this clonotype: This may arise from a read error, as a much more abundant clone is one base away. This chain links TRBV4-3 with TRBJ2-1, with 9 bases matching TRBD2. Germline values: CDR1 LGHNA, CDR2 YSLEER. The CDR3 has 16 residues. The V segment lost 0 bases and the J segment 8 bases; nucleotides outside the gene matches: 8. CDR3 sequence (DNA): TGCGCCAGCAGCCAAGAGGGGCGGGAGGGCCGCGATGAGCAGTTCTTC. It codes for CASSQEGREGRDEQFF.

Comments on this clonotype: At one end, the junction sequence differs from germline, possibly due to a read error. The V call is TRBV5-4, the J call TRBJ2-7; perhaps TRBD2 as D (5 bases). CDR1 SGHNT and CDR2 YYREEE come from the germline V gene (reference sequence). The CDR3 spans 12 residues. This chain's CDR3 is CASSFNDYGQYF. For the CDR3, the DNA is TGTGCCAGCAGCTTTAACGACTACGGGCAGTACTTC.

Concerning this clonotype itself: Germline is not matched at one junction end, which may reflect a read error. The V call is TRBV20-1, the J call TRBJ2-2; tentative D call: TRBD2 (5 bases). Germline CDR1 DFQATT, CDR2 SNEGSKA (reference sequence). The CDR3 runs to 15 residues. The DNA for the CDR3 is TGCAGTGCTAGAGTTGGAGATGCAAACACCGGGAAGCTGTTTTTT. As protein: CSARVGDANTGKLFF.

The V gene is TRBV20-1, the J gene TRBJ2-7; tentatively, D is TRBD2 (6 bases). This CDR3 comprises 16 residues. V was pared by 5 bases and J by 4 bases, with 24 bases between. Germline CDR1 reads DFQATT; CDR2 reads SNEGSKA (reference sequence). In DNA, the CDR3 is TGCAGTGCTCCCCCGGAGGGAAGCAGGAGACGGTACGAGCAGTACTTC. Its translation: CSAPPEGSRRRYEQYF.

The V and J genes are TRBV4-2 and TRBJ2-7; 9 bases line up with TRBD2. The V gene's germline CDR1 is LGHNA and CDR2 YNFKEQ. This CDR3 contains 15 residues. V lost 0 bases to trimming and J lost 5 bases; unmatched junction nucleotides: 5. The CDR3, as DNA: TGTGCCAGCAGCCAAGATCTGAGCGGGAGGCACGAGCAGTACTTC. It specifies CASSQDLSGRHEQYF.

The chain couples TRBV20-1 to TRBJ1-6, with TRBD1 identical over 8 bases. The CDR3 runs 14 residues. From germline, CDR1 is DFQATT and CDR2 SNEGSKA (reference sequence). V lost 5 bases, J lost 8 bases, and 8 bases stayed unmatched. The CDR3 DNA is TGCAGTGCTGAAGACAGGGGAGGGTATTCACCCCTCCACTTT. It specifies CSAEDRGGYSPLHF.

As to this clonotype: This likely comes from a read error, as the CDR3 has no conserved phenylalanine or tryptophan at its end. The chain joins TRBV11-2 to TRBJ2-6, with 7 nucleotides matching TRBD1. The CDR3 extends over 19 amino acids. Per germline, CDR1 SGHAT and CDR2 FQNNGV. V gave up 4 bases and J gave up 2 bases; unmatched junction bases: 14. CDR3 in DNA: TGTGCCAGCAGCTCAGTTCCAAAGGACAGGCCCCCTGGGGCCAACGTCCTGACTTTG. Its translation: CASSSVPKDRPPGANVLTL.

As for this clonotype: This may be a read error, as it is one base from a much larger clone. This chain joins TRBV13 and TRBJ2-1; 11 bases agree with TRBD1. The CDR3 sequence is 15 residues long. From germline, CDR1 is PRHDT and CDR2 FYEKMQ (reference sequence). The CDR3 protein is CTSSPPRTGGGEQFF. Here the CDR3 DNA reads TGTACCAGCAGCCCCCCCCGGACAGGGGGCGGTGAGCAGTTCTTC.

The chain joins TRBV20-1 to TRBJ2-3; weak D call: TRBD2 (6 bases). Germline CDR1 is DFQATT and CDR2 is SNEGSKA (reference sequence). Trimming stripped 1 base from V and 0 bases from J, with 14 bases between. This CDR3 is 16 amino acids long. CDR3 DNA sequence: TGCAGTGCTAGAGTGGCGAACGGGACTAGCACAGATACGCAGTATTTT. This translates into CSARVANGTSTDTQYF.

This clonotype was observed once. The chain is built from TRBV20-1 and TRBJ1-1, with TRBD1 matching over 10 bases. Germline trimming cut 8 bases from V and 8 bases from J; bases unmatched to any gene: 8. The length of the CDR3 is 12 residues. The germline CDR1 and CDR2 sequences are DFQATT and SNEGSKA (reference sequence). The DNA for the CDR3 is TGCAGTACTCTGACAGGGGGCACCGAAGCTTTCTTT. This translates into CSTLTGGTEAFF.

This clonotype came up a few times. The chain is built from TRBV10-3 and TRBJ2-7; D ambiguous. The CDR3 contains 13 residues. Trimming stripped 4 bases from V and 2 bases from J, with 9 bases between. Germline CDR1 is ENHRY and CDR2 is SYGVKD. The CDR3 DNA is TGTGCCATCAGTGTGAACGGAGCCTACGAGCAGTACTTC. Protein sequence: CAISVNGAYEQYF.